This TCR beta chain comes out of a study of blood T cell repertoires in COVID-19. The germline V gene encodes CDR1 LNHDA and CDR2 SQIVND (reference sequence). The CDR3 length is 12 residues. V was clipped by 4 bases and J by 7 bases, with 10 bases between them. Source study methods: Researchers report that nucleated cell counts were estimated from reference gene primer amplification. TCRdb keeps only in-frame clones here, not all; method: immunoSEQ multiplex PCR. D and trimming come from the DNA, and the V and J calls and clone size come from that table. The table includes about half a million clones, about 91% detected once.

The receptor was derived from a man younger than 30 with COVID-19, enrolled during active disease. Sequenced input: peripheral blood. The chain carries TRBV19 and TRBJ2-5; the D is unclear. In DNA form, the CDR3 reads TGTGCCAGTAGTACCCCGGGTGGGACCCAGTACTTC. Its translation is CASSTPGGTQYF. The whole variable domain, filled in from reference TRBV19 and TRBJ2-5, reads DGGITQSPKYLFRKEGQNVTLSCEQNLNHDAMYWYRQDPGQGLRLIYYSQIVNDFQKGDIAEGYSVSREKKESFPLTVTSAQKNPTAFYLCASSTPGGTQYFGPGTRLLVL.